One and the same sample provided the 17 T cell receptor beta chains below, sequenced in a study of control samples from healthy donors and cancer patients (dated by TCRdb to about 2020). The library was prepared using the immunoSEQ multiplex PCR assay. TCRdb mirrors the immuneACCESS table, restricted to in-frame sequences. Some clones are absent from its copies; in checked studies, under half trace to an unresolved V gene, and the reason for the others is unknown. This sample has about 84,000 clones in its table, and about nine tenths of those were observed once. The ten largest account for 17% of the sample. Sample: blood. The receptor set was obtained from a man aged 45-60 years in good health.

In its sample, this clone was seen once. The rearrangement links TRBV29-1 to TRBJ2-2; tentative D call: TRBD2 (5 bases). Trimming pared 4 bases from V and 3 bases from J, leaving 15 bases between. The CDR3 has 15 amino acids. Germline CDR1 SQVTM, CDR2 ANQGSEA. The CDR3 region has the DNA TGCAGCGTTGCTCCTGGAGGTCTTGACACCGGGGAGCTGTTTTTT. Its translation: CSVAPGGLDTGELFF.

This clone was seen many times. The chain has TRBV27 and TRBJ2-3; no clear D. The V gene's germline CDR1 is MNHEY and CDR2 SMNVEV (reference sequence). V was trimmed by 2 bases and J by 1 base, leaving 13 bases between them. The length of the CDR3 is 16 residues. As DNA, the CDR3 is TGTGCCAGCAGTTTAAGGGCCAAACGGGGCACAGATACGCAGTATTTT. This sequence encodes CASSLRAKRGTDTQYF.

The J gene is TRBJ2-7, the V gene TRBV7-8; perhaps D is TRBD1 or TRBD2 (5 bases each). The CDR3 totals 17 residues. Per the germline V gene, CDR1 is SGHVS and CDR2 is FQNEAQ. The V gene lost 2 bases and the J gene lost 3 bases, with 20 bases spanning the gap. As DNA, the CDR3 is TGTGCCAGCAGCTTAAAATTGGTCGGGACCCAGGTCTACGAGCAGTACTTC. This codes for CASSLKLVGTQVYEQYF.

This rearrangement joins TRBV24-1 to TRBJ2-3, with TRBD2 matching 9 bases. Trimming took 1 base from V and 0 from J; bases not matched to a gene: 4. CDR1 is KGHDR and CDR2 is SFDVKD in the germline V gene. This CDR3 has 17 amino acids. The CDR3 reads CATSDFWLAGSTDTQYF. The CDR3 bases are TGTGCCACCAGTGATTTTTGGCTAGCGGGAAGCACAGATACGCAGTATTTT.

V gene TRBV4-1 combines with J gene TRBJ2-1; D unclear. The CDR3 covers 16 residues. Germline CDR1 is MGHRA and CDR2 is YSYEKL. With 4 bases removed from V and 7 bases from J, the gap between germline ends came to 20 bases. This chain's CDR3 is CASSLTTDTFGNEQFF. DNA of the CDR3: TGCGCCAGCAGCCTAACGACTGATACCTTCGGGAATGAGCAGTTCTTC.

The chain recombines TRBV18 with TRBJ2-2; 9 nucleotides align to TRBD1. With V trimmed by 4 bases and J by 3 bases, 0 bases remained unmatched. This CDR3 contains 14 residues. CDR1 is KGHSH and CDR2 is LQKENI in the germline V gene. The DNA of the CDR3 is TGTGCCAGCTCACGGGACAGGGACACCGGGGAGCTGTTTTTT. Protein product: CASSRDRDTGELFF.

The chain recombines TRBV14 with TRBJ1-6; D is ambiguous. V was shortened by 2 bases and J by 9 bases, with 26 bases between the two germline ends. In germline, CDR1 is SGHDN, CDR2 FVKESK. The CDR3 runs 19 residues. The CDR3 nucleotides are TGTGCCAGCAGCCAATCTCTCTCCCTTGGGTACGGACTGGGTTCACCCCTCCACTTT. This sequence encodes CASSQSLSLGYGLGSPLHF.

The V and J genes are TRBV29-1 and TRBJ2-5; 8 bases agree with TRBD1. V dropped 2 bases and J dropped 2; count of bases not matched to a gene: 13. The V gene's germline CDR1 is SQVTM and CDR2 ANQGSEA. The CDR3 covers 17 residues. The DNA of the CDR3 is TGCAGCGTTGAAAGGCAGGGGGCCTTTTACCCACAAGAGACCCAGTACTTC. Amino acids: CSVERQGAFYPQETQYF. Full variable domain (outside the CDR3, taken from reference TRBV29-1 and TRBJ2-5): SAVISQKPSRDICQRGTSLTIQCQVDSQVTMMFWYRQQPGQSLTLIATANQGSEATYESGFVIDKFPISRPNLTFSTLTVSNMSPEDSSIYLCSVERQGAFYPQETQYFGPGTRLLVL.

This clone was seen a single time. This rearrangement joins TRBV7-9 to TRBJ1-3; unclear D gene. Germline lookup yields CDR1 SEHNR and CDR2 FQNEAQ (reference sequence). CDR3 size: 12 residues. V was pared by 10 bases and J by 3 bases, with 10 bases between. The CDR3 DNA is TGTGCCACTTGGGTCTTTGGAAACACCATATATTTT. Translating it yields CATWVFGNTIYF. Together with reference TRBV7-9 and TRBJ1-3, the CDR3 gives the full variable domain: DTGVSQNPRHKITKRGQNVTFRCDPISEHNRLYWYRQTLGQGPEFLTYFQNEAQLEKSRLLSDRFSAERPKGSFSTLEIQRTEQGDSAMYLCATWVFGNTIYFGEGSWLTVV.

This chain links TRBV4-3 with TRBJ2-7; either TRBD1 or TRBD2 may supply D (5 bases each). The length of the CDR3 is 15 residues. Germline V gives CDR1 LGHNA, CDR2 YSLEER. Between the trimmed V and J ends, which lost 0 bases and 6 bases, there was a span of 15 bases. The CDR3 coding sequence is TGCGCCAGCAGCCAAGAAGGCAGGGAGTTAGGCGAGCAGTACTTC. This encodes CASSQEGRELGEQYF.

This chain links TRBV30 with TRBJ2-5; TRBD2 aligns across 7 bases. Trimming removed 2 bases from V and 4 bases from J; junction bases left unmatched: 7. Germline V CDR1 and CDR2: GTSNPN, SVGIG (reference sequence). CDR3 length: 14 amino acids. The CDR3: CAWSMGGMRETQYF. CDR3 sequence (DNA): TGTGCCTGGAGTATGGGGGGGATGCGAGAGACCCAGTACTTC.

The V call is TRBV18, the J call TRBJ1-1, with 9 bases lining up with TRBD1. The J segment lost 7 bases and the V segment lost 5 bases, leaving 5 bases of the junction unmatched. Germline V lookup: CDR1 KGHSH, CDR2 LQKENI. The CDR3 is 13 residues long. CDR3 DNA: TGTGCCAGCTCAAAGGACAGGGGTAATGAAGCTTTCTTT. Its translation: CASSKDRGNEAFF.

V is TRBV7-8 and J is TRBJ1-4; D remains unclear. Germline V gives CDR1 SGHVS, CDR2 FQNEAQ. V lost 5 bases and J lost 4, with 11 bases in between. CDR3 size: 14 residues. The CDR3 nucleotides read TGTGCCAGCAGCCCTACAACTTTTAATGAAAAACTGTTTTTT. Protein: CASSPTTFNEKLFF.

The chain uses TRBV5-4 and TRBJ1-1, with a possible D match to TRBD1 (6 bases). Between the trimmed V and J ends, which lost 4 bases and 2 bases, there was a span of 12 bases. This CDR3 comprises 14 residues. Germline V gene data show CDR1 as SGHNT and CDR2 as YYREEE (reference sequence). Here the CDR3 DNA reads TGTGCCAGCAGCCCGGACAGCCTCAACACTGAAGCTTTCTTT. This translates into CASSPDSLNTEAFF.

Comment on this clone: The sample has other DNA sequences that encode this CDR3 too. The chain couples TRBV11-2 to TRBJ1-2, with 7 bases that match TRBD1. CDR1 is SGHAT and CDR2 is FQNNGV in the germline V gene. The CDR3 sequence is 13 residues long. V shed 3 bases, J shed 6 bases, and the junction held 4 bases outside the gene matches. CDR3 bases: TGTGCCAGCAGCTTCCGACAGGGTGATGGCTACACCTTC. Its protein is CASSFRQGDGYTF. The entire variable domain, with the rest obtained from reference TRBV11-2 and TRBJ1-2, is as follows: EAGVAQSPRYKIIEKRQSVAFWCNPISGHATLYWYQQILGQGPKLLIQFQNNGVVDDSQLPKDRFSAERLKGVDSTLKIQPAKLEDSAVYLCASSFRQGDGYTFGSGTRLTVV.

This CDR3 reads CASSQGASGGQETQYF. CDR3 bases: TGTGCCAGCAGCCAAGGAGCAAGCGGGGGTCAAGAGACCCAGTACTTC. V gene TRBV3-1 (or the pseudogene TRBV3-2) combines with J gene TRBJ2-5; TRBD2 matches at 8 bases. The length of the CDR3 is 16 residues. The germline V gene has CDR1 LGHDT and CDR2 YNNKEL (reference sequence). After removal of 1 base from V and 2 bases from J, the junction contained 6 bases not matched to a gene.

The CDR3 spells CASSLDWATDTQYF. The CDR3 DNA is TGTGCCAGCAGCTTAGACTGGGCCACAGATACGCAGTATTTT. This chain uses TRBV11-3 with TRBJ2-3, with D hard to call. The CDR3 is 14 amino acids. Trimming stripped 0 bases from V and 2 bases from J, with 6 bases between. Germline loops: CDR1 SGHNT, CDR2 YENEEA.